The 3 T cell receptor beta chains presented below share a single source sample, sequenced in a study of control samples from healthy donors and cancer patients. The method was immunoSEQ multiplex PCR; TCRdb's version includes in-frame clones alone and lacks a portion of them. The data hold over 120,000 clones, with 80% to 95% observed a single time. The sequencing input was blood. These receptors were taken from a man aged 30-40 years in good health.

The rearrangement links TRBV27 to TRBJ1-1; unclear D gene. Germline CDR1 MNHEY, CDR2 SMNVEV (reference sequence). V shed 8 bases and J shed 6 bases, with 16 bases lying between them. The CDR3 spans 13 residues. CDR3 nucleotides: TGTGCCAGCGGGTTATTAGGGAATCCTGAAGCTTTCTTT. Translating it yields CASGLLGNPEAFF.

This chain joins TRBV7-2 and TRBJ1-1; 9 bases map to TRBD1. This CDR3 is 17 amino acids long. Germline CDR1 is SGHTA and CDR2 is FQGNSA. Germline trimming cut 5 bases from V and 4 bases from J; bases unmatched to any gene: 14. The CDR3 DNA reads TGTGCCAGCAGCATGCGGACAGGGGCGAGTTTTAGCACTGAAGCTTTCTTT. It specifies CASSMRTGASFSTEAFF.

This chain uses TRBV28 with TRBJ2-5, with D maybe TRBD2 (5 bases). Trimming took 8 bases from V and 3 from J, leaving 22 bases between them. Germline V gene lookup returns CDR1 MDHEN and CDR2 SYDVKM. The CDR3 consists of 16 residues. The DNA of the CDR3 is TGTGCCAGCGGCCGGAGAACTCCAGCGGACGAAGAGACCCAGTACTTC. It translates to CASGRRTPADEETQYF.